Following are 3 T cell receptor beta chains from one sample sequenced in a study of shared clonotypes between healthy human individuals. Naive CD8 isolation took CD45RO-negative cells positively selected for CCR7 and excluded terminally differentiated effector memory CD45RA+ cells. Generated by immunoSEQ multiplex PCR, the TCRdb table keeps only in-frame clones and is missing some. The sample contains about 2 million clones, approximately 94% of which appear only once. Sequences were obtained from naive CD8+ T cells sorted from blood. The receptors here all came from a man aged 18 to 29 in good health.

The chain combines TRBV6-1 with TRBJ2-3, with 7 bases fitting TRBD1. The CDR3 contains 16 residues. V lost 3 bases and J lost 1; bases outside the gene matches: 7. Germline V gene lookup returns CDR1 MNHNS and CDR2 SASEGT. The CDR3, as DNA: TGTGCCAGCAGTGACAGGGGGAATGGTGGCACAGATACGCAGTATTTT. Its protein product is CASSDRGNGGTDTQYF.

This rearrangement joins TRBV11-2 to TRBJ1-6, with D tentatively TRBD1 (5 bases). Germline assignment: CDR1 SGHAT and CDR2 FQNNGV. This CDR3 comprises 13 residues. Trimming removed 5 bases from V and 8 bases from J, with 10 bases in between. CDR3 in amino acids: CASSRVRDSPLHF. DNA of the CDR3: TGTGCCAGCAGCCGAGTCAGGGATTCACCCCTCCACTTT.

The chain recombines TRBV18 with TRBJ1-1; no firm D call. Germline V gene lookup returns CDR1 KGHSH and CDR2 LQKENI. The V gene lost 4 bases and the J gene lost 6 bases, with 15 bases spanning the gap. The CDR3 sequence is 14 residues long. CDR3 DNA sequence: TGTGCCAGCTCACGCACGGGAATGGGGTCTGAAGCTTTCTTT. This sequence encodes CASSRTGMGSEAFF.